The present TCR beta chain was sequenced within a study of blood T cell repertoires in COVID-19. Study at large: Some COVID-19 samples were acute and others convalescent; all came from the United States, Italy and Spain. Sources were T cells, B-cell-depleted T cells, or PBMCs; the material itself was cDNA or gDNA.

CDR1 and CDR2 (germline): DFQATT, SNEGSKA (reference sequence). V dropped 3 bases and J dropped 4; count of bases not matched to a gene: 6. The CDR3 is 14 amino acids. The authors' processing: The assay estimated nucleated cells by amplifying reference gene primers. Profiled with immunoSEQ multiplex PCR; TCRdb holds only in-frame clones, not every one. V and J calls and clone size are as listed in that table; D and trimming were resolved from the DNA. The table has about 250,000 clones, around three quarters seen once; the top ten hold 3.3%. The sequence was collected from an elderly woman with acute or convalescent COVID-19. The chain employs TRBV20-1 and TRBJ1-1, with 9 bases lining up with TRBD1. The specimen was peripheral blood. The CDR3: CSASTGGWRTEAFF. The CDR3 DNA reads as TGCAGTGCTAGTACAGGGGGCTGGCGCACTGAAGCTTTCTTT.